This T cell receptor beta chain was identified during a study of control samples from healthy donors and cancer patients. As concerns this clone: Different DNA sequences within this sample yield the same CDR3.

The repertoire was sequenced with immunoSEQ multiplex PCR; TCRdb's copy has only in-frame clones and lacks some. The table shows approximately 49,000 clones, with more than 70% occurring only once. Sequenced sample: PBMCs. The sequence came from a middle-aged man with colorectal cancer.

For the CDR3, the DNA is TGTGCCAGCTCTCCTGACAGCCCTTACGAGCAGTACTTC. It encodes CASSPDSPYEQYF. The chain combines TRBV18 with TRBJ2-7; D may be TRBD1 (5 bases). Trimming removed 6 bases from V and 4 bases from J, with 13 bases in between. The CDR3 is made up of 13 amino acids. The germline V gene encodes CDR1 KGHSH and CDR2 LQKENI.